One sample yielded the 6 T cell receptor beta chains listed below, sequenced in a study of shared clonotypes between healthy human individuals. CD45RO-negative CD8 cells positively selected for CCR7 made up the naive population, which excluded terminally differentiated effector memory CD45RA+ cells. Only in-frame clones appear in the TCRdb table, and some are missing; sequencing was by immunoSEQ multiplex PCR. The sample has over 800,000 clones, 90% to 95% seen once. The sample comprised naive CD8+ T cells sorted from blood. These receptors originate from a man aged 25-45 years in good health.

This rearrangement joins TRBV29-1 to TRBJ2-3; D unclear. V gave up 5 bases and J gave up 11 bases, with 17 bases separating them. The CDR3 runs to 12 residues. CDR1 and CDR2 from the germline V gene are SQVTM and ANQGSEA. The CDR3: CSVLTSRLVQYF. The CDR3 DNA reads TGCAGCGTTCTCACGTCCCGGCTGGTGCAGTATTTT.

V gene TRBV27 combines with J gene TRBJ2-3; D gene uncertain. The CDR3 covers 15 residues. Between the trimmed V and J ends, which lost 3 bases and 2 bases, there was a span of 12 bases. From germline, CDR1 is MNHEY and CDR2 SMNVEV (reference sequence). The CDR3 DNA is TGTGCCAGCAGTTTGCAGGACGGCGCCACAGATACGCAGTATTTT. Residues: CASSLQDGATDTQYF.

The chain combines TRBV15 with TRBJ2-7; D unclear. The V gene's germline CDR1 is LNHNV and CDR2 YYDKDF (reference sequence). This CDR3 has 15 residues. Trimming removed 0 bases from V and 0 bases from J, with 9 bases in between. The CDR3 DNA sequence: TGTGCCACCAGCAGAGATAGGAGCCTCTCCTACGAGCAGTACTTC. It specifies CATSRDRSLSYEQYF.

V usage is TRBV7-9 and J usage is TRBJ1-4, with no clear D. The CDR3 sequence is 16 residues long. The V end lost 5 bases, the J end lost 4 bases, and 17 bases lay between the germline ends. CDR1 and CDR2 from the germline V gene are SEHNR and FQNEAQ (reference sequence). Written as DNA, the CDR3 is TGTGCCAGCAGCCCCCACCCGGACGGCTATAATGAAAAACTGTTTTTT. Translation: CASSPHPDGYNEKLFF.

This rearrangement joins TRBV27 to TRBJ2-7, with TRBD2 as a possible D gene (5 bases). The CDR3 length is 15 residues. Trimming stripped 5 bases from V and 2 bases from J, with 16 bases between. Germline V gives CDR1 MNHEY, CDR2 SMNVEV (reference sequence). CDR3 bases: TGTGCCAGCAGTCCCGCCCTTGTGGGAGCCTACGAGCAGTACTTC. Protein product: CASSPALVGAYEQYF.

V is TRBV7-9 and J is TRBJ2-1, with D perhaps assigned TRBD1 or TRBD2 (6 bases each). The V gene's germline CDR1 is SEHNR and CDR2 FQNEAQ (reference sequence). The CDR3 totals 14 residues. Trimming took 7 bases from V and 5 from J, leaving 15 bases between them. The CDR3 loop is CASTPTGANNEQFF. CDR3 in DNA: TGTGCCAGCACCCCGACGGGGGCCAACAATGAGCAGTTCTTC.